Described below is a single T cell receptor beta chain sequence and its context. Its matching antigen is unknown. These data come from a study of T cell responses to AZD1222 COVID-19 vaccine. Regarding the study as a whole: Distributed over spike, vaccine-associated CD4 TCRs predominated at 160-218 and 743-854. White British ancestry dominated among donors, who included more females, and clonal diversity was possibly underestimated.

Measured with immunoSEQ multiplex PCR; TCRdb has only the in-frame clones, and not every one. The repertoire holds 100,000 to 150,000 clones, with around 84% as singletons. The material was peripheral blood, obtained on day 0 of AZD1222 vaccination. The receptor was isolated from an adult in good health.

Here the CDR3 DNA reads TGTGCCAGCAGCGCCCACGGGACTTATACTGAAGCTTTCTTT. Translating gives CASSAHGTYTEAFF. The genes are TRBV9 and TRBJ1-1, with D possibly being TRBD1 (5 bases). CDR1 and CDR2 (germline): SGDLS, YYNGEE. Trimming removed 3 bases at V and 5 bases at J, with 14 bases between. The CDR3 has 14 amino acids.